This entry lists 3 T cell receptor beta chains sequenced from one sample in a study of blood T cell repertoires in COVID-19. Generated by immunoSEQ multiplex PCR, the TCRdb table keeps only in-frame clones and is missing some. The repertoire holds about 190,000 clones, with about 83% as singletons. Material for sequencing was PBMCs or T cells enriched from blood (not recorded which). Source of these receptors: a woman aged 25 to 39 who had been exposed to COVID-19.

The chain couples TRBV6-4 to TRBJ2-1; 12 nucleotides agree with TRBD2. V was clipped by 6 bases and J by 10 bases; unmatched bases: 7. CDR1 MRHNA and CDR2 SNTAGT come from the germline V gene. The CDR3 is 14 residues long. Here the CDR3 DNA reads TGTGCCAGCAGCCCTAGCGGGGGGGCCGGAGAGCAGTTCTTC. This translates into CASSPSGGAGEQFF.

This chain links TRBV5-1 with TRBJ2-2; TRBD1 is a possible D gene (6 bases). Trimming shortened V by 0 bases and J by 6 bases, and 9 bases separated the two germline ends. Germline CDR1 reads SGHRS; CDR2 reads YFSETQ. CDR3 length: 14 residues. CDR3 amino acids: CASSLGTVPGELFF. The CDR3 DNA follows: TGCGCCAGCAGCTTGGGGACAGTCCCCGGGGAGCTGTTTTTT.

The chain has TRBV19 and TRBJ2-5; 7 nucleotides align to TRBD2. The CDR3 has 13 amino acids. The germline CDR1 and CDR2 sequences are LNHDA and SQIVND (reference sequence). V lost 7 bases to trimming and J lost 4 bases; unmatched junction nucleotides: 6. DNA for the CDR3: TGTGCCAGTAAGGGACTATTGGTAGAGACCCAGTACTTC. Translating it yields CASKGLLVETQYF.